This T cell receptor (beta chain) was sequenced during a study of blood T cell repertoires in COVID-19. In the study overall: The United States, Italy and Spain supplied acute and convalescent COVID-19 samples. T cells, B-cell-depleted T cells, or PBMCs provided the cDNA or gDNA that served as material.

The repertoire was sequenced with immunoSEQ multiplex PCR; TCRdb's copy has only in-frame clones and lacks some. The sample contains approximately 170,000 clones, about 86% of which appear only once. Sequenced sample: peripheral blood. This TCR came from a woman between 70 and 85 years old with acute or convalescent COVID-19.

This chain's CDR3 is CASSHRGGYTF. Written as DNA, the CDR3 is TGTGCCAGCAGCCACAGGGGTGGCTACACCTTC. V and J are TRBV7-9 and TRBJ1-2, with TRBD1 matching over 7 bases. J lost 7 bases, V lost 5 bases, and 1 base had no gene match. The CDR3 is 11 amino acids. The V gene's germline CDR1 is SEHNR and CDR2 FQNEAQ (reference sequence).